This TCR beta chain derives from a study of T-cell reconstitution after alpha-beta-depleted transplantation in children. The V and J ends lost 4 bases and 4 bases respectively, with 8 bases between them. Germline V gene sequence: CDR1 SGHKS, CDR2 YYEKEE (reference sequence). CDR3 size: 12 residues. This clonotype was seen only a few times. Using unique molecular identifiers, the investigators prepared the TCRbeta library. Via MiXCR, TCRdb re-called the PCR reads, giving one row per CDR3 protein. The sample records 300,000 to 400,000 distinct CDR3 sequences, 10% to 15% being singletons. The sequences come from PBMCs, collected from the stem cell graft. This chain joins TRBV5-5 and TRBJ1-1; no definite D call. The clonotype comes from a human donor who donated a stem cell graft to a child with Fanconi anemia. This CDR3 is CASSEHPTEAFF. Written as DNA, the CDR3 is TGTGCCAGCAGCGAACATCCCACTGAAGCTTTCTTT.